This record covers a single T cell receptor beta chain. Its target is unknown. The PCR ran on 60 Vbeta and 13 Jbeta primers. The table came from immunoSEQ multiplex PCR; TCRdb's copy has only in-frame clones and leaves some out. The data contain more than 140,000 clones, 64% of them singletons. CDR1 LNHDA and CDR2 SQIVND come from the germline V gene (reference sequence). This CDR3 is 14 amino acids long. V lost 1 base to trimming and J lost 3 bases; unmatched junction nucleotides: 1. The record originates from a study of cytomegalovirus exposure and HLA in healthy donors. Overall study results and limits: CMV serostatus alone was available as immune exposure information.

The source of this sequence is a young woman in good health and CMV-seropositive. The chain employs TRBV19 and TRBJ2-7; 9 positions agree with TRBD2. The material sequenced was PBMCs. The CDR3 here is CASSIASGNYEQYF. CDR3 coding DNA: TGTGCCAGTAGTATAGCTAGCGGGAACTACGAGCAGTACTTC.